These 9 T cell receptor beta chains originate from one sample sequenced in a study of shared clonotypes between healthy human individuals (dated by TCRdb to the early 2020s). The library was produced with the immunoSEQ multiplex PCR assay. This is the immuneACCESS table as TCRdb keeps it, with only in-frame sequences that have V and J called. A part of the clones is gone; compared with another copy, unresolved V genes explain less than half, and the rest is unexplained. The sample table records 2,500,000 or so clones; around nine tenths of these occur just once. The ten largest clones add up to 0.13% to 0.15% of the sample. The sequencing input was naive CD4+ T cells sorted from blood. What the cell subset or site label conveys for this sample: CD45RA+ positively selected. These receptors were obtained from a man between 18 and 29 years old in good health.

The CDR3 DNA follows: TGTGCCAGCAGCTTAGAGGCGGGAGGGATAAACACCGGGGAGCTGTTTTTT. Encoded protein: CASSLEAGGINTGELFF. This chain links TRBV7-6 with TRBJ2-2, with 9 bases fitting TRBD2. Trimming cost V 1 base and J 2 bases; bases outside gene matches: 5. The CDR3 length is 17 residues. Looked up from germline, CDR1 is SGHVS and CDR2 is FNYEAQ.

CDR3 residues: CASSAPGTGSYEQYF. The DNA for the CDR3 is TGTGCCAGCAGTGCCCCCGGGACAGGGTCCTACGAGCAGTACTTC. The chain couples TRBV28 to TRBJ2-7; 9 nucleotides align to TRBD1. The ends lost 5 bases at V and 1 base at J; junction bases unmatched: 6. Germline-derived CDR1 and CDR2 are MDHEN and SYDVKM. CDR3 length equals 15 residues.

V gene TRBV9 combines with J gene TRBJ1-2; the D is unclear. V lost 0 bases to trimming and J lost 4 bases, with 7 bases between them. Per germline, CDR1 SGDLS and CDR2 YYNGEE. CDR3 size: 13 residues. CDR3 loop: CASSVDEVYGYTF. In DNA form, the CDR3 reads TGTGCCAGCAGCGTAGATGAAGTCTATGGCTACACCTTC. The entire variable domain, with the rest obtained from reference TRBV9 and TRBJ1-2, is as follows: DSGVTQTPKHLITATGQRVTLRCSPRSGDLSVYWYQQSLDQGLQFLIQYYNGEERAKGNILERFSAQQFPDLHSELNLSSLELGDSALYFCASSVDEVYGYTFGSGTRLTVV.

This chain links TRBV11-3 with TRBJ2-7; 8 nucleotides match TRBD1. V dropped 1 base and J dropped 6; count of bases not matched to a gene: 5. The CDR3 has 14 amino acids. Looked up from germline, CDR1 is SGHNT and CDR2 is YENEEA. The CDR3 DNA is TGTGCCAGCAGCTTAGGGGGGACAGGATCCGAGCAGTACTTC. This encodes CASSLGGTGSEQYF.

The V gene is TRBV30, the J gene TRBJ2-1; D call uncertain. CDR3 length: 10 amino acids. Germline V lookup: CDR1 GTSNPN, CDR2 SVGIG (reference sequence). V lost 4 bases and J 7 bases, leaving 5 bases between the germline ends. The CDR3: CAWKRNEQFF. DNA for the CDR3: TGTGCCTGGAAGAGAAATGAGCAGTTCTTC.

The genes are TRBV28 and TRBJ2-2; D is unresolved. V was clipped by 7 bases and J by 1 base, with 7 bases between them. CDR1 and CDR2 (germline): MDHEN, SYDVKM. This CDR3 is built from 13 residues. CDR3 coding DNA: TGTGCCAGCACCCGAGGGAACACCGGGGAGCTGTTTTTT. Translated: CASTRGNTGELFF.

This chain links TRBV7-2 with TRBJ2-1; TRBD2 aligns across 16 bases. The CDR3 runs 18 residues. The V gene's germline CDR1 is SGHTA and CDR2 FQGNSA. Trimming at V came to 3 bases and at J to 3 bases, leaving 5 bases not matched to a gene. The CDR3 nucleotides are TGTGCCAGCAGCTTCTGGGGACTAGCGGGAGGGGTCTACAATGAGCAGTTCTTC. Its translation is CASSFWGLAGGVYNEQFF.

About this clone: Different DNA sequences within this sample yield the same CDR3. CDR3 region: CASSQLAGSTDTQYF. For the CDR3, the DNA is TGCGCCAGCAGCCAACTAGCGGGAAGCACAGATACGCAGTATTTT. The rearrangement joins TRBV4-3 to TRBJ2-3; TRBD2 matches 9 bases. Germline CDR1 LGHNA, CDR2 YSLEER. This CDR3 has 15 amino acids. The J segment lost 0 bases and the V segment lost 2 bases, leaving 0 bases of the junction unmatched.

This clone came up once. The chain uses TRBV25-1 and TRBJ2-2; 7 bases fit TRBD1. There are 14 residues in the CDR3. Unmatched junction bases numbered 3, after V lost 7 bases and J lost 1 base. Germline V gene sequence: CDR1 MGHDK, CDR2 SYGVNS. The CDR3 loop is CASTHRGNTGELFF. Here the CDR3 DNA reads TGTGCCAGCACCCACAGGGGGAACACCGGGGAGCTGTTTTTT.